Listed here is a single TCR beta chain. This record belongs to a study of blood T cell repertoires in COVID-19. This CDR3 is 14 amino acids long. Germline lookup yields CDR1 SGHKS and CDR2 YYEKEE (reference sequence). The V and J ends lost 3 bases and 5 bases, in that order; junction bases with no gene match: 6. The method was immunoSEQ multiplex PCR; TCRdb's version includes in-frame clones alone and lacks a portion of them. The data hold around 300,000 clones, with around 90% observed a single time. This chain uses TRBV5-5 with TRBJ2-5; TRBD2 agrees at 8 bases. The sequence derives from a young man with active or convalescent COVID-19. Sequencing was carried out using peripheral blood. CDR3 sequence: CASSWGLVEETQYF. For the CDR3, the DNA is TGTGCCAGCAGCTGGGGACTAGTGGAGGAGACCCAGTACTTC.